The T cell receptor beta chain under discussion was sequenced for a study of beta chain features in type 1 diabetes. Study observations and caveats: The study found fewer insertions and more deletions at VDJ junctions in type 1 diabetes patients.

This CDR3 is built from 15 residues. V lost 2 bases to trimming and J lost 4 bases; unmatched junction nucleotides: 5. The germline V gene encodes CDR1 SGHTA and CDR2 FQGNSA. Turning to this clone: Its cognate antigen is unknown.

What was sequenced were expressed TCRB transcripts, since all of the isolated RNA had been reverse transcribed. Repertoires were generated with immunoSEQ multiplex PCR, while TCRdb's copy carries only in-frame clones and drops some. Among 900,000 or so clones, 15% to 20% were seen once, and the ten largest hold 0.02% to 0.03%. The chain is built from TRBV7-2 and TRBJ2-7, with 10 bases that match TRBD2. The clonotype was recovered from a woman aged 18-29 years in good health. Sequenced input: naive CD4+ T cells from blood. In DNA form, the CDR3 reads TGTGCCAGCAGCTTATCCCCGACTAGCGGGTACGAGCAGTACTTC. Its protein is CASSLSPTSGYEQYF.